These T cell receptor beta chains were read from a single sample in a study of cytomegalovirus exposure and HLA in healthy donors. Sequencing used immunoSEQ multiplex PCR; TCRdb keeps in-frame clones, though not all of them. The sample has approximately 260,000 clones, roughly 85% seen once. Input material: PBMCs. The receptors shown here come from a woman under 30 in good health and CMV-seronegative. The CDR3 runs from the conserved cysteine through the conserved F or W. The order of the fields is clone size, V gene, J gene, D gene, CDR3 protein, CDR3 DNA. The D gene is left open where the match is weak. A clone size is listed for some rows: how often the clone was seen (once, few, many), or a class if it is expanded.

>.|TRBV7-2|TRBJ2-2|TRBD2
CASSPRLAANTGELFF
TGTGCCAGCAGCCCACGACTAGCGGCGAACACCGGGGAGCTGTTTTTT
>once|TRBV27|TRBJ2-3|.
CASSFPRVPDTQYF
TGTGCCAGCAGTTTTCCCAGGGTACCAGATACGCAGTATTTT
>once|TRBV7-9|TRBJ2-7|TRBD1
CASSFTGTAKPYEQYF
TGTGCCAGCAGCTTCACAGGGACAGCCAAACCCTACGAGCAGTACTTC
>once|TRBV5-1|TRBJ2-7|.
CASSFRDTSYEQYF
TGCGCCAGCAGCTTTCGGGACACGTCCTACGAGCAGTACTTC
>.|TRBV19|TRBJ2-1|TRBD2
CASSHIFKTSGRANEQFF
TGTGCCAGTAGTCATATATTTAAGACTAGCGGGAGGGCCAATGAGCAGTTCTTC
>.|TRBV30|TRBJ1-3|.
CAWAWESGDPIYF
TGTGCCTGGGCTTGGGAGTCGGGGGATCCCATATATTTT
>.|TRBV10-3|TRBJ2-7|TRBD2
CAISGTSGGNEQYF
TGTGCCATCAGTGGGACTAGCGGGGGAAACGAGCAGTACTTC
>.|TRBV29-1|TRBJ1-5|.
CSVGMGSGQPQHF
TGCAGCGTCGGGATGGGGAGCGGACAGCCCCAGCATTTT
>.|TRBV5-6|TRBJ2-1|.
CASSWTLGGTYNEQFF
TGTGCCAGCAGCTGGACATTGGGTGGTACTTACAATGAGCAGTTCTTC
>.|TRBV5-1|TRBJ2-3|TRBD2
CASSLVSGGSTDTQYF
TGCGCCAGCAGCTTGGTGAGCGGGGGGAGCACAGATACGCAGTATTTT
>.|TRBV10-1|TRBJ2-7|.
CASSAVRGYEQYF
TGCGCCAGCAGTGCTGTCAGGGGATACGAGCAGTACTTC
>.|TRBV7-9|TRBJ2-7|TRBD2
CASSLRDLGKLAPVYEQYF
TGTGCCAGCAGCTTGAGGGACTTAGGGAAACTAGCGCCGGTATACGAGCAGTACTTC
>.|TRBV28|TRBJ2-7|.
CASSAGTNLYEQYF
TGTGCCAGCAGTGCCGGGACAAATCTCTACGAGCAGTACTTC
>once|TRBV13|TRBJ1-2|.
CASSLGPDGYTF
TGTGCCAGCAGCTTAGGCCCAGATGGCTACACCTTC
>once|TRBV5-4|TRBJ1-1|.
CASSPDLQGHTEAFF
TGTGCCAGCAGCCCGGACCTACAGGGCCACACTGAAGCTTTCTTT
>.|TRBV6-5|TRBJ2-1|.
CASRPSGDEQFF
TGTGCCAGCAGACCTTCAGGCGATGAGCAGTTCTTC
>.|TRBV11-3|TRBJ2-1|TRBD1
CASSRTGGEWDEQFF
TGTGCCAGCAGCAGGACAGGGGGCGAGTGGGATGAGCAGTTCTTC
>.|TRBV6-5|TRBJ2-7|.
CASSYSMVEIAYEQYF
TGTGCCAGCAGTTACTCGATGGTAGAGATAGCCTACGAGCAGTACTTC
>.|TRBV7-9|TRBJ2-7|TRBD1
CASSLGQGAINEQYF
TGTGCCAGCAGCTTAGGGCAGGGGGCGATCAACGAGCAGTACTTC
>.|TRBV28|TRBJ1-2|.
CASSLAGSLSNYGYTF
TGTGCCAGCAGTTTAGCCGGGAGCCTCTCTAACTATGGCTACACCTTC
>.|TRBV27|TRBJ2-1|.
CASSLVGGLDNEQFF
TGTGCCAGCAGTTTAGTGGGGGGGCTCGACAATGAGCAGTTCTTC
>.|TRBV6-6|TRBJ2-1|.
CASRTQRYSSYNEQFF
TGTGCCAGCAGAACTCAGCGGTACAGCTCCTACAATGAGCAGTTCTTC
>.|TRBV28|TRBJ1-5|.
CASSPRNRGIIQPQHF
TGTGCCAGCAGCCCAAGAAATCGGGGAATCATTCAGCCCCAGCATTTT
>.|TRBV6-1|TRBJ2-7|.
CASSVSLARDEQYF
TGTGCCAGCAGTGTTAGCCTGGCCCGGGACGAGCAGTACTTC
>.|TRBV27|TRBJ1-2|TRBD1
CASSLKDRDGYTF
TGTGCCAGCAGTTTAAAGGACAGGGACGGCTACACCTTC
>.|TRBV19|TRBJ2-7|TRBD2
CASTRGGSYEQYF
TGTGCCAGTACGCGCGGGGGATCCTACGAGCAGTACTTC
>.|TRBV11-3|TRBJ1-2|.
CASSLRGGDGYTF
TGTGCCAGCAGCCTCCGGGGGGGGGATGGCTACACCTTC
>.|TRBV29-1|TRBJ2-2|TRBD2
CSVLGREDLNTGELFF
TGCAGCGTTCTCGGGCGGGAGGACTTGAACACCGGGGAGCTGTTTTTT
>.|TRBV28|TRBJ2-7|TRBD2
CASSRLAGVLSYEQYF
TGTGCCAGCAGCCGACTAGCGGGGGTCCTATCCTACGAGCAGTACTTC
>.|TRBV20-1|TRBJ2-7|.
CSARRYEQYF
TGCAGTGCTAGACGTTACGAGCAGTACTTC
>.|TRBV4-2|TRBJ2-7|TRBD2
CASSQDKLAGNEQYF
TGTGCCAGCAGCCAAGATAAACTAGCGGGAAACGAGCAGTACTTC
>.|TRBV10-2|TRBJ2-2|TRBD2
CANPSGRANTGELFF
TGCGCCAATCCTAGCGGGAGAGCGAACACCGGGGAGCTGTTTTTT
>.|TRBV2|TRBJ2-1|.
CASTGDYNEQFF
TGTGCCAGCACGGGAGACTACAATGAGCAGTTCTTC
>.|TRBV6-6|TRBJ2-7|.
CASSPGRYEQYF
TGTGCCAGCTCGCCAGGGCGCTACGAGCAGTACTTC
>.|TRBV28|TRBJ1-1|.
CASSFVLKNTEAFF
TGTGCCAGCAGTTTCGTACTAAAGAACACTGAAGCTTTCTTT
>.|TRBV25-1|TRBJ2-7|.
CASSPGHLPLDYEQYF
TGTGCCAGCAGCCCGGGACACCTACCTCTTGACTACGAGCAGTACTTC
>.|TRBV6-1|TRBJ1-5|.
CASTWTGKNQPQHF
TGTGCCAGCACCTGGACGGGAAAGAATCAGCCCCAGCATTTT
>.|TRBV5-1|TRBJ2-5|.
CASSLGGEETQYF
TGCGCCAGCAGCTTAGGCGGGGAAGAGACCCAGTACTTC
>.|TRBV6-5|TRBJ2-3|TRBD2
CASSYRTSGGADTQYF
TGTGCCAGCAGTTACCGGACTAGCGGGGGTGCAGATACGCAGTATTTT
>.|TRBV28|TRBJ1-2|TRBD1
CASIWRDRGFGYTF
TGTGCCAGCATTTGGCGGGACAGGGGCTTCGGCTACACCTTC
>.|TRBV11-2|TRBJ2-7|.
CASSSPGRGTYEQYF
TGTGCCAGCAGCTCACCGGGACGGGGGACCTACGAGCAGTACTTC
>few|TRBV6-5|TRBJ2-3|.
CASSYRGSTDTQYF
TGTGCCAGCAGTTACCGAGGGAGCACAGATACGCAGTATTTT
>.|TRBV28|TRBJ1-5|TRBD1
CASSPTGGDQPQHF
TGTGCCAGCAGTCCTACAGGGGGCGACCAGCCCCAGCATTTT
>.|TRBV5-4|TRBJ2-7|.
CASRGGDSYEQYF
TGTGCCAGCAGGGGGGGTGACTCCTACGAGCAGTACTTC
>.|TRBV10-1|TRBJ1-5|.
CASLRGGQPQHF
TGCGCCAGCCTTAGAGGAGGTCAGCCCCAGCATTTT
>.|TRBV27|TRBJ1-1|.
CASSLGGYTDLAFF
TGTGCCAGCAGTTTAGGGGGGTACACGGACTTGGCTTTCTTT
>.|TRBV6-6|TRBJ2-1|.
CASSLNNEQFF
TGTGCCAGCAGTTTAAACAATGAGCAGTTCTTC
>.|TRBV2|TRBJ2-7|.
CASSEISAGDPYEQYF
TGTGCCAGCAGTGAAATCTCGGCAGGGGACCCCTACGAGCAGTACTTC
>.|TRBV27|TRBJ2-5|.
CASSPTGLDQETQYF
TGTGCCAGCAGTCCAACGGGACTCGACCAAGAGACCCAGTACTTC
>.|TRBV12-2|TRBJ1-2|.
CASRLGVGQGANGYTF
.
>.|TRBV9|TRBJ2-1|TRBD1
CASSGTGGWYNEQFF
TGTGCCAGCAGCGGAACAGGGGGCTGGTACAATGAGCAGTTCTTC
>.|TRBV10-1|TRBJ1-5|.
CASSTGMNQPQHF
TGCGCCAGCAGTACAGGGATGAATCAGCCCCAGCATTTT
>once|TRBV30|TRBJ2-3|TRBD1
CAWVTGGTPDTQYF
TGTGCCTGGGTTACAGGGGGGACCCCAGATACGCAGTATTTT
>.|TRBV25-1|TRBJ2-1|TRBD1
CASSEHRGMDNEQFF
TGTGCCAGCAGTGAACACAGGGGGATGGACAATGAGCAGTTCTTC
>few|TRBV2|TRBJ2-2|.
CASSRTTSRNTGELFF
TGTGCCAGCAGTCGCACGACTAGTAGGAACACCGGGGAGCTGTTTTTT
>.|TRBV7-2|TRBJ1-2|TRBD1
CASSEGRPGQTARYTF
TGTGCCAGCAGCGAAGGGAGGCCGGGACAGACAGCCCGCTACACCTTC
>.|TRBV5-1|TRBJ2-1|TRBD2
CASSLQLSSGGINEQFF
TGCGCCAGCAGCTTGCAGCTGTCTAGCGGGGGGATTAATGAGCAGTTCTTC
>.|TRBV30|TRBJ2-7|TRBD1
CAWSGTGDYEQYF
TGTGCCTGGTCCGGGACAGGGGACTACGAGCAGTACTTC
>.|TRBV7-2|TRBJ2-1|.
CASSWGGGGNEQFF
TGTGCCAGCAGCTGGGGAGGCGGCGGCAATGAGCAGTTCTTC
>.|TRBV7-2|TRBJ2-7|TRBD1
CASSLTMFTNRGIRYEQYF
TGTGCCAGCAGCTTAACAATGTTTACTAACAGGGGAATTAGGTACGAGCAGTACTTC